Each of the 9 T cell receptor beta chains below was sequenced from the same sample in a study of tumor and adjacent non-tumor tissue in lung cancer. This sample's RNA came from whole unsorted tissue. The normal lung tissue was taken more than 3 cm from the tumor edge. The library came from three nested PCR rounds adapted from ARM-PCR protocols. One entry per CDR3 protein results from TCRdb running MiXCR on the multiplex PCR reads. This sample has about 86,000 distinct CDR3 sequences; more than 65% occur once, and the top ten carry about a fifth. The specimen sequenced was distant non-tumor lung tissue. These receptors were taken from a woman aged 45-65 years with non-small cell lung cancer.

Of note for this clonotype: A junction end diverges from the germline sequence, so it may reflect a read error. V is TRBV4-2 and J is TRBJ2-7, with D perhaps matching TRBD2 (5 bases). From germline, CDR1 is LGHNA and CDR2 YNFKEQ. The CDR3 is 13 residues long. CDR3 DNA sequence: TGTGCCAGCAGCCAAGGAGGTGACTACGAGCTGTACTTC. This encodes CASSQGGDYELYF.

As for this clonotype: A junction end diverges from the germline sequence, so it may reflect a read error. This chain links TRBV29-1 with TRBJ2-7; 10 bases match TRBD2. Germline CDR1 reads SQVTM; CDR2 reads ANQGSEA. This CDR3 region has 13 residues. CDR3 sequence reads: CNVTGTSAYDQYF. CDR3 nucleotide sequence: TGCAACGTTACAGGGACTAGCGCCTACGATCAGTACTTC.

This clonotype has at least ten counts. The genes are TRBV12-3 or TRBV12-4 and TRBJ2-1; TRBD1 might be the D (6 bases). This CDR3 has 14 amino acids. V was cut by 4 bases and J by 4 bases, with 11 bases left in between. The DNA of the CDR3 is TGTGCCAGCAGTTGGGGCAGGGGTTACAATGAGCAGTTCTTC. Protein product: CASSWGRGYNEQFF.

This clonotype was detected many times. J is TRBJ2-1 and V is TRBV25-1, with D perhaps TRBD2 (5 bases). V lost 9 bases and J lost 8, with 23 bases in between. Germline assignment: CDR1 MGHDK and CDR2 SYGVNS. The CDR3 contains 15 residues. CDR3 protein: CASTIGRVGEHEQFF. DNA of the CDR3: TGTGCCAGTACCATTGGGCGGGTCGGTGAGCATGAGCAGTTCTTC.

The rearrangement uses TRBV5-1 and TRBJ1-6; D uncertain. Trimming removed 8 bases at V and 6 bases at J, with 12 bases between. The CDR3 spans 13 residues. The V gene's germline CDR1 is SGHRS and CDR2 YFSETQ. This chain's CDR3 is CASTFDRNSPLHF. The CDR3, as DNA: TGCGCCAGTACTTTCGACCGTAATTCACCCCTCCACTTT.

The V and J genes are TRBV4-1 and TRBJ2-3; D gene unclear. This CDR3 region has 18 residues. Looked up from germline, CDR1 is MGHRA and CDR2 is YSYEKL. Deletions cut 1 base from V and 0 bases from J, with 17 bases between. CDR3 nucleotide sequence: TGCGCCAGCAGCCAAGTGCATGGAGACGCTACTAGCACAGATACGCAGTATTTT. Its protein is CASSQVHGDATSTDTQYF.

Points on this clonotype: The junction departs from germline at one end; a sequencing error may be responsible. The V gene is TRBV6-5, the J gene TRBJ2-7; 7 positions agree with TRBD1. This CDR3 is built from 15 residues. CDR1 is MNHEY and CDR2 is SVGAGI in the germline V gene. CDR3: CASSKPGTAPYKQYF. CDR3 DNA sequence: TGTGCCAGCAGTAAGCCCGGGACAGCACCCTACAAGCAGTACTTC.

With regard to this clonotype: This may stem from a read error, because a much larger clone lies one nucleotide away. The V and J genes are TRBV28 and TRBJ2-3; 9 bases agree with TRBD2. V shed 2 bases and J 2 bases; nucleotides not matched to a gene: 11. CDR1 is MDHEN, CDR2 SYDVKM, per germline. This CDR3 spans 18 amino acids. The CDR3 nucleotides read TGTGCCAGCAGTTTACCCGGTTGGCTAGCGGGACCCACAGATACGCAGTATTTT. Its translation: CASSLPGWLAGPTDTQYF.

In nucleotides, the CDR3 is TGTGCCAGCAGCCTAGGACCCCCAGGGGACCTTACGCAGCATTTT. Encoded protein: CASSLGPPGDLTQHF. This chain links TRBV11-2 with TRBJ2-3; D perhaps matches TRBD1 (6 bases). The tail of the sequence fits TRBJ1-5 better, so the J call may be wrong. CDR3 length: 15 residues. Germline V gene sequence: CDR1 SGHAT, CDR2 FQNNGV.